Listed below are T cell receptor beta chains from one sample, sequenced in a study of blood T cell repertoires in COVID-19. Repertoires were generated with immunoSEQ multiplex PCR, while TCRdb's copy carries only in-frame clones and drops some. The data hold roughly 22,000 clones, with about 90% observed a single time. Specimen: peripheral blood. These receptors all stem from a man aged 70 or older with active COVID-19. Each CDR3 is given with its conserved first and last residue. The D gene is left open where the match is weak. Clone size appears in some rows only: once, few, many, or a class for an expanded clone.

d_call: NA; clone_size: NA; j_call: TRBJ2-5; v_call: TRBV7-2; cdr3_aa: CASSLGWRAQETQYF; cdr3_nt: TGTGCCAGCAGCTTAGGCTGGAGGGCTCAAGAGACCCAGTACTTC
d_call: TRBD2; clone_size: few; j_call: TRBJ2-7; v_call: TRBV7-6; cdr3_aa: CASSKVLGTSGGPSLDEQYF; cdr3_nt: TGTGCCAGCAGCAAAGTCCTCGGGACTAGCGGGGGGCCCTCCCTAGACGAGCAGTACTTC
d_call: NA; clone_size: few; j_call: TRBJ2-7; v_call: TRBV15; cdr3_aa: CATRGGSGRYYEQYF; cdr3_nt: TGTGCCACCAGAGGGGGCTCTGGGAGGTATTACGAGCAGTACTTC
d_call: TRBD1; clone_size: NA; j_call: TRBJ1-1; v_call: TRBV28; cdr3_aa: CASSLGGTGSQWAFF; cdr3_nt: TGTGCCAGCAGTTTAGGCGGGACAGGGAGCCAGTGGGCTTTCTTT
d_call: NA; clone_size: NA; j_call: TRBJ1-2; v_call: TRBV20-1; cdr3_aa: CSASDYSDSYGYTF; cdr3_nt: TGCAGTGCTAGTGACTATTCCGACAGCTATGGCTACACCTTC
d_call: TRBD2; clone_size: NA; j_call: TRBJ2-7; v_call: TRBV9; cdr3_aa: CASSFGLAGDSYEQYF; cdr3_nt: TGTGCCAGCAGCTTCGGACTAGCGGGGGACTCCTACGAGCAGTACTTC
d_call: TRBD1; clone_size: NA; j_call: TRBJ2-1; v_call: TRBV6-5; cdr3_aa: CASSYPRGRGQREQFF; cdr3_nt: TGTGCCAGCAGTTACCCTAGGGGGCGCGGCCAACGTGAGCAGTTCTTC
d_call: TRBD2; clone_size: NA; j_call: TRBJ2-1; v_call: TRBV7-6; cdr3_aa: CASSLERTSGFYNEQFF; cdr3_nt: TGTGCCAGCAGCTTAGAGCGGACTAGCGGTTTCTACAATGAGCAGTTCTTC
d_call: NA; clone_size: NA; j_call: TRBJ1-1; v_call: TRBV7-8; cdr3_aa: CASSLFPGVNTEAFF; cdr3_nt: TGTGCCAGCAGCTTATTCCCGGGAGTGAACACTGAAGCTTTCTTT
d_call: NA; clone_size: NA; j_call: TRBJ1-6; v_call: TRBV28; cdr3_aa: CASSLGFRDSPLHF; cdr3_nt: TGTGCCAGCAGTTTAGGTTTCCGGGATTCACCCCTCCACTTT
d_call: TRBD2; clone_size: NA; j_call: TRBJ2-7; v_call: TRBV2; cdr3_aa: CASRTSRAGGLSVQYF; cdr3_nt: TGTGCCAGCAGGACTTCCCGAGCGGGAGGCCTCTCAGTGCAGTACTTC
d_call: TRBD1; clone_size: medium-sized; j_call: TRBJ2-7; v_call: TRBV19; cdr3_aa: CASTPTGGIYEQYF; cdr3_nt: TGTGCCAGTACCCCGACAGGGGGTATCTACGAGCAGTACTTC
d_call: TRBD1; clone_size: NA; j_call: TRBJ2-7; v_call: TRBV4-3; cdr3_aa: CASSPRGQGGYEQYF; cdr3_nt: TGCGCCAGCAGCCCCCGAGGACAGGGGGGTTACGAGCAGTACTTC
d_call: NA; clone_size: NA; j_call: TRBJ2-3; v_call: TRBV12-3/TRBV12-4; cdr3_aa: CASSSGNTQYF; cdr3_nt: TGTGCCAGCAGCTCAGGGAATACGCAGTATTTT
d_call: TRBD2; clone_size: NA; j_call: TRBJ2-1; v_call: TRBV5-1; cdr3_aa: CASSTTSANNEQFF; cdr3_nt: TGCGCCAGCAGCACTACTAGCGCCAACAATGAGCAGTTCTTC
d_call: TRBD2; clone_size: NA; j_call: TRBJ2-7; v_call: TRBV28; cdr3_aa: CASHPGTSLEQYF; cdr3_nt: TGTGCCAGCCACCCCGGGACTAGCCTCGAGCAGTACTTC